This section outlines one T cell receptor beta chain sequence together with its context. There are 14 residues in the CDR3. CDR1 is SGHRS and CDR2 is YFSETQ in the germline V gene. V lost 4 bases and J 3 bases, leaving 10 bases between the germline ends. The data were taken from a study of blood T cell repertoires in COVID-19. Study at large: Both acute and convalescent COVID-19 samples were obtained from the United States, Italy and Spain.

Original methodology: Amplification from reference gene primers served as the basis for estimated nucleated cell counts. Only in-frame clones appear in the TCRdb table, and some are missing; sequencing was by immunoSEQ multiplex PCR. V, J and clone size were drawn from that table, and D and trimming were deduced from the DNA. Of a few hundred thousand clones listed, around 84% were seen once; the top ten hold under 9%. Material: peripheral blood. This sequence was found in a woman in her sixties or seventies with active or convalescent COVID-19. The V gene is TRBV5-1, the J gene TRBJ1-4, with D hard to call. The CDR3 DNA is TGCGCCAGCAGCCTGAGGTCCGCTAATGAAAAACTGTTTTTT. As protein: CASSLRSANEKLFF.